One and the same sample provided the 26 T cell receptor beta chains below, sequenced in a study of cytomegalovirus exposure and HLA in healthy donors. With 60 Vbeta and 13 Jbeta primers, the PCR was carried out. Clones were sequenced by immunoSEQ multiplex PCR, and TCRdb holds only the in-frame ones, with some missing. The repertoire holds 150,000 or so clones, with around 80% as singletons. Specimen: PBMCs. These receptors all stem from a woman aged 45-60 years in good health and CMV-seropositive.

The chain uses TRBV6-1 and TRBJ2-1; the D is unclear. Germline assignment: CDR1 MNHNS and CDR2 SASEGT. Trimming cost V 5 bases and J 10 bases, with 6 bases left between them. The CDR3 totals 10 residues. This CDR3 is CASSRGEQFF. In DNA, the CDR3 is TGTGCCAGCAGTCGTGGCGAGCAGTTCTTC.

This chain uses TRBV19 with TRBJ2-4, with 7 bases aligning to TRBD1. Germline V gives CDR1 LNHDA, CDR2 SQIVND (reference sequence). J lost 7 bases, V lost 7 bases, and 10 bases had no gene match. The CDR3 runs 14 residues. CDR3 DNA sequence: TGTGCCAGTAATGACAGGGCTCTAGGGAACATTCAGTACTTC. Translated: CASNDRALGNIQYF.

The J gene is TRBJ2-7, the V gene TRBV19, with 10 bases lining up with TRBD2. In germline, CDR1 is LNHDA, CDR2 SQIVND (reference sequence). With 6 bases clipped from V and 1 base from J, the junction kept 0 bases outside the gene matches. This CDR3 has 13 residues. CDR3 nucleotide sequence: TGTGCCAGTAGACTAGCGGGATCCTACGAGCAGTACTTC. Encoded protein: CASRLAGSYEQYF. Looking up the rest from reference TRBV19 and TRBJ2-7 gives the full variable domain: DGGITQSPKYLFRKEGQNVTLSCEQNLNHDAMYWYRQDPGQGLRLIYYSQIVNDFQKGDIAEGYSVSREKKESFPLTVTSAQKNPTAFYLCASRLAGSYEQYFGPGTRLTVT.

This sequence joins TRBV7-3 and TRBJ1-1; 9 bases line up with TRBD1. The CDR3 extends over 13 amino acids. The junction had 4 bases not matched to a gene; V was cut back by 5 bases and J by 6 bases. CDR1 SGHTA and CDR2 FQGTGA come from the germline V gene. CDR3 coding DNA: TGTGCCAGCAGCCGACAGGGGGGCGCTGAAGCTTTCTTT. It encodes CASSRQGGAEAFF.

The rearrangement uses TRBV29-1 and TRBJ2-7; maybe TRBD1 (6 bases). The CDR3 covers 14 residues. V dropped 3 bases and J dropped 2 bases, with 14 bases sitting between them. Germline values: CDR1 SQVTM, CDR2 ANQGSEA. This CDR3 reads CSVDGLGGTYEQYF. In DNA, the CDR3 is TGCAGCGTTGATGGCTTAGGGGGTACCTACGAGCAGTACTTC.

This clone was detected a few times. This chain links TRBV5-6 with TRBJ1-1; the D is unclear. This CDR3 has 12 amino acids. Germline loops: CDR1 SGHDT, CDR2 YYEEEE. Trimming took off 4 bases at V and 1 base at J, with 5 bases between the two ends. In DNA, the CDR3 is TGTGCCAGCAGCCCATCGAACACTGAAGCTTTCTTT. It codes for CASSPSNTEAFF.

This chain links TRBV7-2 with TRBJ2-7; D is uncertain. Per germline, CDR1 SGHTA and CDR2 FQGNSA. The V end lost 0 bases, the J end lost 4 bases, and 4 bases lay between the germline ends. The length of the CDR3 is 12 residues. The CDR3 coding sequence is TGTGCCAGCAGCTTAGCCAGATACGAGCAGTACTTC. Translating it yields CASSLARYEQYF.

V usage is TRBV6-5 and J usage is TRBJ1-4; D unresolved. The CDR3 has 15 residues. Germline values: CDR1 MNHEY, CDR2 SVGAGI. V dropped 8 bases and J dropped 3 bases, with 16 bases sitting between them. The CDR3, as DNA: TGTGCCAGCCAGAGGAGACCGACCGCTAATGAAAAACTGTTTTTT. Its protein is CASQRRPTANEKLFF.

This chain joins TRBV19 and TRBJ2-5; D is possibly TRBD1 (6 bases). This CDR3 contains 12 residues. Germline V gives CDR1 LNHDA, CDR2 SQIVND (reference sequence). Trimming stripped 4 bases from V and 5 bases from J, with 8 bases between. CDR3 residues: CASSKQGETQYF. The CDR3 DNA reads TGTGCCAGTAGTAAGCAGGGGGAGACCCAGTACTTC.

This chain links TRBV30 with TRBJ2-5; D unresolved. The J call is uncertain, as TRBJ2-7 better fits the DNA end. Per germline, CDR1 GTSNPN and CDR2 SVGIG (reference sequence). There are 15 residues in the CDR3. The CDR3 loop reads CAWSKLGSYSYEQYF. CDR3 in DNA: TGTGCCTGGAGTAAGCTGGGCAGTTACTCCTACGAGCAGTACTTC.

The chain combines TRBV27 with TRBJ2-1; possible D gene TRBD2, 7 bases. The germline V gene encodes CDR1 MNHEY and CDR2 SMNVEV (reference sequence). The V end lost 6 bases, the J end lost 6 bases, and 18 bases lay between the germline ends. The CDR3 has 15 amino acids. The CDR3 sequence is CASSFLGRGANEQFF. In DNA, the CDR3 is TGTGCCAGCAGCTTCTTGGGCCGGGGGGCCAATGAGCAGTTCTTC.

This clone was seen only a few times. The chain links TRBV19 to TRBJ1-4; 9 bases line up with TRBD1. V was pared by 6 bases and J by 8 bases, with 7 bases of the junction left unmatched. The CDR3 is 14 amino acids. Germline V lookup: CDR1 LNHDA, CDR2 SQIVND (reference sequence). CDR3 bases: TGTGCCAGTAGGGACAGGGGCCGGACGGAAAAACTGTTTTTT. The encoded protein is CASRDRGRTEKLFF.

The genes are TRBV7-2 and TRBJ1-2, with 7 bases aligning to TRBD1. Trimming at V came to 1 base and at J to 8 bases, leaving 4 bases not matched to a gene. Germline assignment: CDR1 SGHTA and CDR2 FQGNSA. There are 13 residues in the CDR3. The CDR3 protein is CASSLGQGSGYTF. In DNA, the CDR3 is TGTGCCAGCAGCTTAGGACAGGGTAGCGGCTACACCTTC.

This clone is a singleton in its sample. This chain joins TRBV7-9 and TRBJ1-4; no clear D. Germline V CDR1 and CDR2: SEHNR, FQNEAQ (reference sequence). Trimming took off 3 bases at V and 0 bases at J, with 14 bases between the two ends. There are 17 residues in the CDR3. The CDR3 nucleotides are TGTGCCAGCAGCTTCCGGTTCAGACTTTCAACTAATGAAAAACTGTTTTTT. Its translation is CASSFRFRLSTNEKLFF.

V is TRBV19 and J is TRBJ2-1; D may be TRBD1 (6 bases). Per germline, CDR1 LNHDA and CDR2 SQIVND (reference sequence). Trimming stripped 7 bases from V and 8 bases from J, with 15 bases between. The CDR3 is made up of 13 amino acids. This chain's CDR3 is CASNRGGRDEQFF. The CDR3 nucleotides read TGTGCCAGTAATAGAGGGGGTCGGGATGAGCAGTTCTTC.

The chain is built from TRBV28 and TRBJ2-5; D call uncertain. Trimming shortened V by 2 bases and J by 9 bases, and 13 bases separated the two germline ends. Germline values: CDR1 MDHEN, CDR2 SYDVKM. The CDR3 consists of 13 residues. The CDR3 nucleotides read TGTGCCAGCAGTTTAACCACCGATAGATCCCAGTACTTC. Its protein is CASSLTTDRSQYF.

The CDR3 spells CAIRQGGVNTEAFF. In nucleotides, the CDR3 is TGTGCCATCAGGCAGGGGGGAGTGAACACTGAAGCTTTCTTT. The rearrangement uses TRBV10-3 and TRBJ1-1; 7 positions agree with TRBD1. Germline values: CDR1 ENHRY, CDR2 SYGVKD. The J segment lost 0 bases and the V segment lost 6 bases, leaving 4 bases of the junction unmatched. This CDR3 region has 14 residues.

The chain uses TRBV28 and TRBJ2-3; 9 positions agree with TRBD1. J was trimmed by 3 bases and V by 6 bases; bases with no gene match: 4. Per germline, CDR1 MDHEN and CDR2 SYDVKM. This CDR3 has 14 residues. The CDR3 region has the DNA TGTGCCAGCAGGCACGGACAGGGGACAGATACGCAGTATTTT. This gives the protein CASRHGQGTDTQYF.

The chain combines TRBV2 with TRBJ2-2; 13 nucleotides line up with TRBD2. With V trimmed by 6 bases and J by 9 bases, 28 bases remained unmatched. This CDR3 has 22 residues. Germline V CDR1 and CDR2: SNHLY, FYNNEI. In nucleotides, the CDR3 is TGTGCCAGCAGCGGATGGACTAGCGGGAGTGGAAATCCGCGAGGGCAGGTCCGGGAGCTGTTTTTT. It specifies CASSGWTSGSGNPRGQVRELFF.

The chain is built from TRBV18 and TRBJ1-2; 9 bases agree with TRBD1. Germline V gives CDR1 KGHSH, CDR2 LQKENI. This CDR3 is 15 amino acids long. V shed 2 bases and J 2 bases; nucleotides not matched to a gene: 3. The DNA of the CDR3 is TGTGCCAGCTCACCAGGGACAGGGTTGAACTATGGCTACACCTTC. As protein: CASSPGTGLNYGYTF.

This clone was seen a single time. The chain links TRBV5-4 to TRBJ2-3, with D unclear. CDR1 is SGHNT, CDR2 YYREEE, per germline (reference sequence). The CDR3 contains 15 residues. V lost 1 base and J lost 2, with 11 bases in between. CDR3 sequence: CASSLRLTYTDTQYF. CDR3 sequence (DNA): TGTGCCAGCAGCTTGAGACTGACCTACACAGATACGCAGTATTTT.

The rearrangement links TRBV4-3 to TRBJ1-2; 8 bases align to TRBD1. CDR1 LGHNA and CDR2 YSLEER come from the germline V gene. The CDR3 is 15 residues long. The V segment lost 1 base and the J segment 8 bases; nucleotides outside the gene matches: 9. CDR3 region: CASSQVGGQGEGYTF. The CDR3 DNA reads TGCGCCAGCAGCCAAGTAGGAGGACAGGGTGAGGGCTACACCTTC.

The chain links TRBV5-6 to TRBJ2-7; TRBD2 is a possible D gene (5 bases). This CDR3 has 15 residues. Trimming stripped 0 bases from V and 4 bases from J, with 14 bases between. In germline, CDR1 is SGHDT, CDR2 YYEEEE. The CDR3 DNA reads as TGTGCCAGCAGCTTGGTTCCGGACTCGGCGTACGAGCAGTACTTC. It is translated as CASSLVPDSAYEQYF.

V gene TRBV19 combines with J gene TRBJ1-2, with D possibly being TRBD1 (5 bases). CDR1 is LNHDA and CDR2 is SQIVND in the germline V gene (reference sequence). CDR3 length equals 14 residues. V shed 0 bases and J shed 4 bases, with 9 bases lying between them. The CDR3 bases are TGTGCCAGTAGTATAGATCCGCAGGGCTATGGCTACACCTTC. This sequence encodes CASSIDPQGYGYTF.

The rearrangement links TRBV19 to TRBJ1-1, with a weak D call TRBD1 (5 bases). The CDR3 sequence is 14 residues long. V lost 5 bases and J lost 2, with 12 bases in between. In germline, CDR1 is LNHDA, CDR2 SQIVND (reference sequence). The chain's CDR3 is CASSSRGVNTEAFF. The DNA for the CDR3 is TGTGCCAGTAGTTCCCGGGGGGTAAACACTGAAGCTTTCTTT.

V and J are TRBV7-3 and TRBJ2-5; tentative D call: TRBD1 (5 bases). CDR3 length: 13 residues. Trimming took 5 bases from V and 1 from J, leaving 8 bases between them. Germline V gives CDR1 SGHTA, CDR2 FQGTGA. As DNA, the CDR3 is TGTGCCAGCAGCCAGACAGTCCAAGAGACCCAGTACTTC. This gives the protein CASSQTVQETQYF.